One T cell receptor beta chain is described in this entry. Its antigen is as yet unknown. The treatment here: oral pan-JAK inhibitor, 5-10 mg twice daily. Collection of lesional scalp punch biopsies and peripheral blood was performed in alopecia areata patients. The sample is drawn from a study of CD8+ T cells in alopecia areata. The overall study: A regimen of oral tofacitinib, 5 to 10 mg twice daily, was given to treated patients. Whole-study results and caveats: Sequencing of scalp tissue also captures the resident alphabeta T cells of normal skin.

The CDR3 loop spans 15 amino acids. The ends were cut back, 4 bases at V and 2 bases at J, with 16 bases in the middle. Per germline, CDR1 SGHRS and CDR2 YFSETQ. RNA, once extracted, was reverse transcribed into cDNA for use as the sequencing template. Profiling relied on immunoSEQ multiplex PCR, and the TCRdb table lists in-frame clones only, not all of them. The sample has fewer than 250,000 clones; around two fifths are singletons. The receptor was derived from a human donor with alopecia areata. Source: CD4+ T cells sorted from blood, taken at roughly week 36, from a patient treated with tofacitinib. This sequence joins TRBV5-1 and TRBJ2-7, with D possibly called TRBD1 or TRBD2 (5 bases each). The DNA for the CDR3 is TGCGCCAGCAGCCTAGATGGGGGACCGCCCTACGAGCAGTACTTC. It specifies CASSLDGGPPYEQYF. The variable domain in full, completed from reference TRBV5-1 and TRBJ2-7, reads KAGVTQTPRYLIKTRGQQVTLSCSPISGHRSVSWYQQTPGQGLQFLFEYFSETQRNKGNFPGRFSGRQFSNSRSEMNVSTLELGDSALYLCASSLDGGPPYEQYFGPGTRLTVT.